These 21 T cell receptor beta chains were all obtained from the same sample, sequenced in a study of radiation and T cells in renal cell carcinoma. Repertoires were generated with immunoSEQ multiplex PCR, while TCRdb's copy carries only in-frame clones and drops some. Of over 85,000 clones listed, roughly four fifths are singletons. Time point meaning: baseline pretreatment blood. As for treatment: 15 Gy SBRT to primary tumor, nephrectomy 4 weeks later. The specimen was blood, collected from a patient whose treatment included radiotherapy and nephrectomy. These receptors were obtained from a man between 60 and 75 years old with renal cell carcinoma.

The CDR3 DNA reads as TGTGCCAGCAGCTTAGAGTTATCGGGATATGGCTACACCTTC. The encoded protein is CASSLELSGYGYTF. The chain carries TRBV7-2 and TRBJ1-2; D gene ambiguous. Germline V gene data show CDR1 as SGHTA and CDR2 as FQGNSA. This CDR3 region has 14 residues. The V gene lost 1 base and the J gene lost 5 bases, with 11 bases spanning the gap.

The J gene is TRBJ2-1, the V gene TRBV4-2; 7 nucleotides line up with TRBD2. The CDR3 sequence is 15 residues long. The germline V gene encodes CDR1 LGHNA and CDR2 YNFKEQ. Trimming took 4 bases from V and 8 from J; bases not matched to a gene: 11. This CDR3 reads CASSRWGGRVDEQFF. CDR3 bases: TGTGCCAGCAGCCGATGGGGGGGGAGAGTCGATGAGCAGTTCTTC.

CDR3 bases: TGTGCCAGCAGCCCTAGGGGTGCGCCCCACAATGAGCAGTTCTTC. This encodes CASSPRGAPHNEQFF. This sequence joins TRBV7-8 and TRBJ2-1, with D possibly matching TRBD1 (5 bases). The CDR3 loop spans 15 amino acids. Germline CDR1 SGHVS, CDR2 FQNEAQ. V was shortened by 5 bases and J by 5 bases, with 16 bases between the two germline ends. Supplemented by reference TRBV7-8 and TRBJ2-1, the full variable domain reads GAGVSQSPRYKVAKRGQDVALRCDPISGHVSLFWYQQALGQGPEFLTYFQNEAQLDKSGLPSDRFFAERPEGSVSTLKIQRTQQEDSAVYLCASSPRGAPHNEQFFGPGTRLTVL.

The chain has TRBV6-6 and TRBJ2-7; TRBD2 matches 10 bases. After removal of 6 bases from V and 2 bases from J, the junction contained 7 bases not matched to a gene. CDR1 is MNHNY and CDR2 is SVGAGI in the germline V gene (reference sequence). There are 15 residues in the CDR3. CDR3 nucleotides: TGTGCCAGCAGATTTTCCCTAGCGGGAGCCTACGAGCAGTACTTC. This encodes CASRFSLAGAYEQYF.

The rearrangement uses TRBV21-1 and TRBJ1-2; TRBD1, as called in the table, went unchecked against the DNA. TRBV21-1 is a recognized pseudogene. There are 14 residues in the CDR3. CDR3 amino acids: CASKRAGARYGYTF. The CDR3 nucleotides read TGTGCCAGCAAGAGGGCAGGGGCCCGTTATGGCTACACCTTC.

The chain combines TRBV2 with TRBJ1-5; 8 positions match TRBD1. J gave up 2 bases and V 7 bases, and 7 bases lay outside the gene matches. The germline V gene encodes CDR1 SNHLY and CDR2 FYNNEI. This CDR3 region has 15 residues. CDR3 DNA: TGTGCCAGCACCCAGGAGGGACAGGGCAATCAGCCCCAGCATTTT. The encoded protein is CASTQEGQGNQPQHF.

The chain couples TRBV7-2 to TRBJ2-2; the match to TRBD2 covers 10 bases. The trim removed 4 bases at V and 1 base at J, leaving 3 bases unmatched. This CDR3 has 16 amino acids. CDR1 is SGHTA, CDR2 FQGNSA, per germline. CDR3 amino acids: CASSSSSGGNTGELFF. CDR3 in DNA: TGTGCCAGCAGCTCTTCTAGCGGGGGGAACACCGGGGAGCTGTTTTTT.

This chain joins TRBV29-1 and TRBJ2-7; the D is unclear. The V and J ends lost 0 bases and 10 bases respectively, with 13 bases between them. Germline assignment: CDR1 SQVTM and CDR2 ANQGSEA. The CDR3 consists of 12 residues. CDR3 sequence reads: CSVEESGDEQYF. CDR3 in DNA: TGCAGCGTTGAAGAGAGTGGGGATGAACAGTACTTC.

The V call is TRBV11-3, the J call TRBJ2-5, with TRBD2 matching 9 bases. This CDR3 has 15 residues. Germline trimming cut 5 bases from V and 4 bases from J; bases unmatched to any gene: 8. From germline, CDR1 is SGHNT and CDR2 YENEEA. CDR3 in DNA: TGTGCCAGCAGCCTTAGCGGGAGAGAAGGAGAGACCCAGTACTTC. Amino acid sequence: CASSLSGREGETQYF.

V and J are TRBV9 and TRBJ1-4; TRBD1 matches at 8 bases. The germline V gene encodes CDR1 SGDLS and CDR2 YYNGEE. Germline trimming cut 3 bases from V and 6 bases from J; bases unmatched to any gene: 4. CDR3 length: 14 residues. CDR3: CASSAATGDEKLFF. CDR3 DNA: TGTGCCAGCAGCGCAGCGACAGGGGATGAAAAACTGTTTTTT.

The genes are TRBV5-8 and TRBJ1-5; D call uncertain. Germline V gives CDR1 SGHTS, CDR2 YDEGEE. The V gene lost 3 bases and the J gene lost 5 bases, with 15 bases spanning the gap. The CDR3 length is 15 residues. CDR3 region: CASSSPGRFDQPQHF. For the CDR3, the DNA is TGTGCCAGCAGCTCCCCCGGCAGGTTCGATCAGCCCCAGCATTTT.

The chain employs TRBV6-5 and TRBJ1-1; a weak D match, TRBD1 (6 bases). The CDR3 consists of 13 residues. The germline V gene has CDR1 MNHEY and CDR2 SVGAGI. V was pared by 0 bases and J by 6 bases, with 8 bases between. The CDR3 here is CASSYSSGAEAFF. DNA of the CDR3: TGTGCCAGCAGTTACTCGTCAGGGGCTGAAGCTTTCTTT.

V usage is TRBV28 and J usage is TRBJ1-6; D ambiguous. This CDR3 is built from 17 residues. Trimming shortened V by 4 bases and J by 0 bases, and 13 bases separated the two germline ends. The V gene's germline CDR1 is MDHEN and CDR2 SYDVKM. The CDR3 spells CASSSLQTVSYNSPLHF. CDR3 DNA: TGTGCCAGCAGTTCCCTGCAGACGGTCTCCTATAATTCACCCCTCCACTTT.

The chain couples TRBV6-5 to TRBJ2-4; D gene uncertain. The CDR3 is made up of 14 amino acids. Between the trimmed V and J ends, which lost 2 bases and 8 bases, there was a span of 13 bases. Germline CDR1 and CDR2: MNHEY and SVGAGI. The CDR3 DNA is TGTGCCAGCAGTTACGGGGTTTATGGGGACATTCAGTACTTC. This sequence encodes CASSYGVYGDIQYF.

The chain combines TRBV6-6 with TRBJ2-3; TRBD1 matches at 9 bases. The CDR3 has 15 residues. Germline V gives CDR1 MNHNY, CDR2 SVGAGI (reference sequence). Trimming at V came to 4 bases and at J to 3 bases, leaving 5 bases not matched to a gene. The CDR3 region is CASSSGTGRTDTQYF. The CDR3 DNA follows: TGTGCCAGCAGTTCCGGGACAGGGCGGACAGATACGCAGTATTTT.

This clone was seen more than once but under ten times. This chain links TRBV7-9 with TRBJ2-7, with TRBD1 identical over 9 bases. Germline V lookup: CDR1 SEHNR, CDR2 FQNEAQ (reference sequence). CDR3 length equals 13 residues. V lost 5 bases to trimming and J lost 7 bases; unmatched junction nucleotides: 6. This CDR3 is CASSRDRVGEQYF. CDR3 nucleotides: TGTGCCAGCAGCCGGGACAGGGTGGGAGAGCAGTACTTC. Variable domain in full (rest from reference TRBV7-9 and TRBJ2-7): DTGVSQNPRHKITKRGQNVTFRCDPISEHNRLYWYRQTLGQGPEFLTYFQNEAQLEKSRLLSDRFSAERPKGSFSTLEIQRTEQGDSAMYLCASSRDRVGEQYFGPGTRLTVT.

The CDR3, as DNA: TGTGCCAGCTCCCGGGGGGCTCAAGAGACCCAGTACTTC. This encodes CASSRGAQETQYF. V usage is TRBV27 and J usage is TRBJ2-5; TRBD2 might be the D (7 bases). V was shortened by 8 bases and J by 2 bases, with 12 bases between the two germline ends. The germline V gene has CDR1 MNHEY and CDR2 SMNVEV (reference sequence). This CDR3 is built from 13 residues.

This clone showed up just a few times. V and J are TRBV9 and TRBJ1-3, with a weak D call TRBD1 (6 bases). V was clipped by 3 bases and J by 4 bases, with 11 bases between them. There are 14 residues in the CDR3. The germline gives CDR1 SGDLS, CDR2 YYNGEE. The CDR3 coding sequence is TGTGCCAGCAGCGGACTAGGGGGAGGAAACACCATATATTTT. This encodes CASSGLGGGNTIYF.

This clone was counted only a few times. The chain has TRBV6-5 and TRBJ1-1; D is unclear. Trimming removed 0 bases at V and 1 base at J, with 6 bases between. Germline V gene sequence: CDR1 MNHEY, CDR2 SVGAGI. The CDR3 consists of 14 residues. The CDR3 region is CASSYSRSNTEAFF. DNA of the CDR3: TGTGCCAGCAGTTACTCGAGGTCGAACACTGAAGCTTTCTTT.

In this sample, this clone turned up a few times. The genes are TRBV7-6 and TRBJ1-1; unclear D gene. Germline V gives CDR1 SGHVS, CDR2 FNYEAQ. Trimming shortened V by 0 bases and J by 14 bases, and 16 bases separated the two germline ends. The CDR3 extends over 13 amino acids. CDR3 coding DNA: TGTGCCAGCAGCTTAGCCCCAACCATCAACCCGTTCTTT. Protein product: CASSLAPTINPFF.

The V call is TRBV10-3, the J call TRBJ2-3, with TRBD2 matching over 8 bases. This CDR3 contains 17 residues. Germline V lookup: CDR1 ENHRY, CDR2 SYGVKD. After removal of 2 bases from V and 7 bases from J, the junction contained 14 bases not matched to a gene. CDR3 loop: CAISEPARSGGRNTQYF. DNA for the CDR3: TGTGCCATCAGTGAGCCGGCTAGAAGCGGGGGACGGAATACGCAGTATTTT.